These 29 T cell receptor beta chains originate from one sample sequenced in a study of response to subunit inactivated influenza vaccine (dated by TCRdb to 2016 to 2019). Library generation was performed with RT-PCR. Sequenced using an Illumina HiSeq 2500. In TCRdb, the public reads were trimmed at Q25 with fastp and aligned with MiXCR, with productive beta chains retained. Rows with one shared CDR3 protein collapse into an entry with the most common genes and DNA. The sample table shows approximately 200,000 distinct CDR3 sequences, and around 14% are seen once. The leading ten clones occupy about 26% of the sample. The sequencing used CD8+ T cells sorted from PBMCs, collected roughly 5 days after vaccination. These receptors all stem from a man aged 50-60 years who received an inactivated influenza vaccine. Donor details come from another sample of the same person, matched by shared clones.

The J gene is TRBJ2-3, the V gene TRBV4-1, with TRBD2 matching 10 bases. The V and J ends lost 2 bases and 2 bases, in that order; junction bases with no gene match: 10. CDR1 and CDR2 (germline): MGHRA, YSYEKL. The CDR3 has 18 amino acids. The CDR3 bases are TGCGCCAGCAGCCAACCTAAACAACTAGCGGGGTACACAGATACGCAGTATTTT. As protein: CASSQPKQLAGYTDTQYF.

The J gene is TRBJ2-7, the V gene TRBV28; the match to TRBD1 covers 8 bases. The V gene end was trimmed by 5 bases and the J gene end by 6 bases; junction bases not matched to a gene: 9. The germline CDR1 and CDR2 sequences are MDHEN and SYDVKM. This CDR3 comprises 14 residues. The CDR3: CASSQGQGGSEQYF. CDR3 coding DNA: TGTGCCAGCAGTCAAGGACAGGGTGGGAGCGAGCAGTACTTC.

This clonotype was seen a few times. The chain has TRBV12-3 or TRBV12-4 and TRBJ2-7; TRBD1 matches 11 bases. This CDR3 has 13 residues. Unmatched junction bases numbered 3, after V lost 6 bases and J lost 5 bases. The CDR3 nucleotides are TGTGCCAGCAGACGGGACAGGGGGAACGAGCAGTACTTC. As protein: CASRRDRGNEQYF.

This clonotype was seen a few times. The chain has TRBV4-1 and TRBJ1-4; 9 bases are shared with TRBD1. This CDR3 has 17 residues. J was trimmed by 5 bases and V by 0 bases; bases with no gene match: 7. Germline values: CDR1 MGHRA, CDR2 YSYEKL. In DNA, the CDR3 is TGCGCCAGCAGCCAAGATCTAGGGACAGGGAGAAATGAAAAACTGTTTTTT. Translating it yields CASSQDLGTGRNEKLFF.

This clonotype was seen a few times. The genes are TRBV6-6 and TRBJ1-6; no firm D call. V lost 6 bases and J 7 bases, leaving 10 bases between the germline ends. Per the germline V gene, CDR1 is MNHNY and CDR2 is SVGAGI (reference sequence). This CDR3 spans 13 amino acids. Here the CDR3 DNA reads TGTGCCAGCAGGACCGGGCCAAATTCACCCCTCCACTTT. Amino acid sequence: CASRTGPNSPLHF.

This clonotype was observed a few times. V and J are TRBV15 and TRBJ1-5, with 9 bases aligning to TRBD1. V shed 4 bases, J shed 4 bases, and the junction held 2 bases outside the gene matches. The germline CDR1 and CDR2 sequences are LNHNV and YYDKDF (reference sequence). This CDR3 spans 14 amino acids. The CDR3 protein is CATSKDRGNQPQHF. Here the CDR3 DNA reads TGTGCCACCAGCAAGGACAGGGGAAATCAGCCCCAGCATTTT.

This rearrangement joins TRBV6-6 to TRBJ2-7, with TRBD2 matching 7 bases. CDR3 length: 13 residues. CDR1 and CDR2 (germline): MNHNY, SVGAGI (reference sequence). V was clipped by 6 bases and J by 3 bases; unmatched bases: 5. CDR3 bases: TGTGCCAGCAGCCATAGCGGGTTCTACGAGCAGTACTTC. Its protein product is CASSHSGFYEQYF.

By proportion, this clonotype is medium-sized. The chain's CDR3 is CASSLEAGGWTEAFF. Here the CDR3 DNA reads TGTGCCAGCAGCTTAGAGGCAGGGGGATGGACTGAAGCTTTCTTT. The chain links TRBV7-2 to TRBJ1-1, with TRBD1 identical over 7 bases. The CDR3 is made up of 15 amino acids. From germline, CDR1 is SGHTA and CDR2 FQGNSA. With 1 base clipped from V and 5 bases from J, the junction kept 7 bases outside the gene matches. Full variable domain (remainder filled in from reference TRBV7-2 and TRBJ1-1): GAGVSQSPSNKVTEKGKDVELRCDPISGHTALYWYRQSLGQGLEFLIYFQGNSAPDKSGLPSDRFSAERTGGSVSTLTIQRTQQEDSAVYLCASSLEAGGWTEAFFGQGTRLTVV.

This clonotype was seen more than once but under ten times. The chain links TRBV6-1 to TRBJ2-1; maybe TRBD2 (5 bases). Germline-derived CDR1 and CDR2 are MNHNS and SASEGT. V was pared by 5 bases and J by 12 bases, with 17 bases between. The CDR3 runs to 13 residues. CDR3 protein: CASSPTQDWGQFF. The CDR3, as DNA: TGTGCCAGCAGTCCCACCCAGGACTGGGGGCAGTTCTTC.

The table lists this clonotype with a few counts. The V gene is TRBV4-2, the J gene TRBJ1-4; no definite D call. V lost 1 base to trimming and J lost 8 bases, with 14 bases between them. This CDR3 has 15 amino acids. CDR1 and CDR2 (germline): LGHNA, YNFKEQ. CDR3 sequence: CASSQGPAPGEKLFF. For the CDR3, the DNA is TGTGCCAGCAGCCAAGGCCCCGCTCCGGGCGAAAAACTGTTTTTT.

This clonotype was picked up many times. The rearrangement uses TRBV12-3 or TRBV12-4 and TRBJ2-4; D is undetermined. CDR3 length: 14 amino acids. V was cut by 2 bases and J by 1 base, with 6 bases left in between. The CDR3, as DNA: TGTGCCAGCAGTTTACGCGGTGCCAAAAACATTCAGTACTTC. Translation gives CASSLRGAKNIQYF.

This chain connects TRBV4-3 to TRBJ1-5, with TRBD1 identical over 7 bases. The CDR3 runs 17 residues. V lost 4 bases and J lost 4; bases outside the gene matches: 13. Germline V lookup: CDR1 LGHNA, CDR2 YSLEER. This chain's CDR3 is CASSPTATLQGNQPQHF. DNA for the CDR3: TGCGCCAGCAGCCCGACAGCGACTTTACAGGGGAATCAGCCCCAGCATTTT.

The chain links TRBV5-4 to TRBJ2-5, with TRBD2 identical over 11 bases. V shed 3 bases and J 1 base; nucleotides not matched to a gene: 2. This CDR3 comprises 15 residues. Germline V lookup: CDR1 SGHNT, CDR2 YYREEE (reference sequence). CDR3 DNA sequence: TGTGCCAGCAGCTCCGGGACTAGCGGCCAAGAGACCCAGTACTTC. Its translation is CASSSGTSGQETQYF.

This clonotype occurred a few times. This rearrangement joins TRBV10-3 to TRBJ2-1, with D perhaps TRBD2 (6 bases). The CDR3 totals 13 residues. In germline, CDR1 is ENHRY, CDR2 SYGVKD. With 5 bases removed from V and 7 bases from J, the gap between germline ends came to 12 bases. The CDR3 DNA sequence: TGTGCCATCAGTTGGGACTCTCTAAATGAGCAGTTCTTC. Encoded protein: CAISWDSLNEQFF.

The V gene is TRBV2, the J gene TRBJ2-2; D is unresolved. This CDR3 region has 14 residues. V shed 1 base and J shed 6 bases, with 9 bases lying between them. Germline V gene lookup returns CDR1 SNHLY and CDR2 FYNNEI. The chain's CDR3 is CASSEGDLAGELFF. The CDR3 region has the DNA TGTGCCAGCAGTGAAGGTGACTTGGCCGGGGAGCTGTTTTTT.

Ten or more counts support this clonotype. The genes are TRBV20-1 and TRBJ1-1; no clear D gene. Germline values: CDR1 DFQATT, CDR2 SNEGSKA (reference sequence). The V gene lost 0 bases and the J gene lost 1 base, with 9 bases spanning the gap. CDR3 size: 14 residues. CDR3 region: CSARDFKPNTEAFF. Written as DNA, the CDR3 is TGCAGTGCTAGAGATTTCAAGCCGAACACTGAAGCTTTCTTT.

This clonotype was observed a few times. This chain links TRBV7-9 with TRBJ1-1, with TRBD1 matching 7 bases. The CDR3 has 13 residues. Germline V gives CDR1 SEHNR, CDR2 FQNEAQ (reference sequence). Trimming removed 6 bases from V and 3 bases from J; junction bases left unmatched: 4. CDR3 nucleotide sequence: TGTGCCAGCAGGGGACAGCCTTACACTGAAGCTTTCTTT. As protein: CASRGQPYTEAFF.

This clonotype was recorded a few times. The V call is TRBV29-1, the J call TRBJ1-2; 9 bases are shared with TRBD1. Unmatched junction bases numbered 7, after V lost 5 bases and J lost 6 bases. Germline loops: CDR1 SQVTM, CDR2 ANQGSEA. The CDR3 consists of 13 residues. CDR3 sequence reads: CSVPQDRGDGYTF. CDR3 sequence (DNA): TGCAGCGTTCCCCAGGACAGGGGTGATGGCTACACCTTC.

The table lists this clonotype with a few counts. The gene calls are TRBV28 and TRBJ2-1; D uncertain. CDR1 and CDR2 (germline): MDHEN, SYDVKM. Trimming stripped 3 bases from V and 5 bases from J, with 5 bases between. The CDR3 has 12 amino acids. CDR3 amino acids: CASSFGNNEQFF. In DNA, the CDR3 is TGTGCCAGCAGTTTTGGTAACAATGAGCAGTTCTTC.

This clonotype was counted between two and nine times. J is TRBJ2-6 and V is TRBV6-2 or TRBV6-3, with D uncertain. V lost 7 bases and J 1 base, leaving 14 bases between the germline ends. The CDR3 is 16 residues long. Per the germline V gene, CDR1 is MNHEY and CDR2 is SVGEGT. This chain's CDR3 is CASTHLGISGANVLTF. DNA for the CDR3: TGTGCCAGCACCCATCTCGGCATTTCTGGGGCCAACGTCCTGACTTTC.

The V call is TRBV28, the J call TRBJ2-3, with a weak D call TRBD2 (6 bases). The CDR3 length is 14 residues. V was shortened by 2 bases and J by 5 bases, with 11 bases between the two germline ends. Germline V gene data show CDR1 as MDHEN and CDR2 as SYDVKM. In DNA form, the CDR3 reads TGTGCCAGCAGTTTAACGGGAGAGGGAGATACGCAGTATTTT. Encoded protein: CASSLTGEGDTQYF.

Turning to this clonotype: This may stem from a read error, because a much larger clone lies one nucleotide away. This rearrangement joins TRBV4-1 to TRBJ2-2; TRBD2 might be the D (5 bases). CDR3 length: 15 residues. V shed 7 bases and J shed 6 bases, with 18 bases lying between them. The germline V gene encodes CDR1 MGHRA and CDR2 YSYEKL. Here the CDR3 reads CASTWTFTGAGELFF. The CDR3 nucleotides are TGCGCCAGCACCTGGACTTTTACCGGGGCCGGGGAGCTGTTTTTT.

The J gene is TRBJ2-3, the V gene TRBV7-9, with 12 bases that match TRBD2. J was trimmed by 6 bases and V by 6 bases; bases with no gene match: 10. CDR1 and CDR2 (germline): SEHNR, FQNEAQ (reference sequence). This CDR3 is 16 amino acids long. The CDR3 is CASSPTSGRSLDTQYF. The CDR3 DNA follows: TGTGCCAGCAGTCCTACTAGCGGGAGGTCTCTGGATACGCAGTATTTT.

This clonotype was counted only a few times. The V gene is TRBV29-1, the J gene TRBJ2-2; D call uncertain. The CDR3 contains 13 residues. V gave up 5 bases and J gave up 6 bases, with 13 bases separating them. CDR1 SQVTM and CDR2 ANQGSEA come from the germline V gene. In DNA form, the CDR3 reads TGCAGCGTTACTGGAAAGATCGCCGGGGAGCTGTTTTTT. Its translation is CSVTGKIAGELFF.

This clonotype occurred a few times. The gene calls are TRBV9 and TRBJ2-1; D possibly corresponds to TRBD1 (6 bases). V was trimmed by 7 bases and J by 8 bases, leaving 16 bases between them. CDR1 is SGDLS, CDR2 YYNGEE, per germline. The CDR3 contains 13 residues. CDR3 region: CASRDPNRDEQFF. DNA for the CDR3: TGTGCCAGCCGCGACCCCAACAGGGATGAGCAGTTCTTC.

V gene TRBV4-2 combines with J gene TRBJ1-5, with 9 bases aligning to TRBD1. Germline CDR1 reads LGHNA; CDR2 reads YNFKEQ. The V gene end was trimmed by 0 bases and the J gene end by 1 base; junction bases not matched to a gene: 10. The CDR3 consists of 19 residues. The CDR3 is CASSQDSLGTGRSNQPQHF. The CDR3 nucleotides are TGTGCCAGCAGCCAAGATTCTCTAGGGACAGGGAGGAGCAATCAGCCCCAGCATTTT.

This clonotype was seen more than once but under ten times. CDR3 DNA: TGTGCCAGCAGTCTTCGGACTAGCGGGCCCGCCGGGGAGCTGTTTTTT. It specifies CASSLRTSGPAGELFF. J is TRBJ2-2 and V is TRBV28, with 11 bases lining up with TRBD2. V lost 5 bases, J lost 6 bases, and 8 bases stayed unmatched. The V gene's germline CDR1 is MDHEN and CDR2 SYDVKM. This CDR3 region has 16 residues.

The genes are TRBV20-1 and TRBJ2-3; 12 bases fit TRBD2. In germline, CDR1 is DFQATT, CDR2 SNEGSKA (reference sequence). The J segment lost 0 bases and the V segment lost 2 bases, leaving 6 bases of the junction unmatched. This CDR3 has 17 amino acids. CDR3 coding DNA: TGCAGTGCTAGATTGACTAGCGGGGGCCCTAGCACAGATACGCAGTATTTT. Residues: CSARLTSGGPSTDTQYF.

The chain couples TRBV7-9 to TRBJ1-1, with D possibly matching TRBD1 (5 bases). The CDR3 covers 16 residues. The germline V gene has CDR1 SEHNR and CDR2 FQNEAQ (reference sequence). V was clipped by 3 bases and J by 0 bases, with 14 bases between them. CDR3: CASSFPRDRLNTEAFF. In DNA, the CDR3 is TGTGCCAGCAGCTTCCCCAGGGACCGACTGAACACTGAAGCTTTCTTT.